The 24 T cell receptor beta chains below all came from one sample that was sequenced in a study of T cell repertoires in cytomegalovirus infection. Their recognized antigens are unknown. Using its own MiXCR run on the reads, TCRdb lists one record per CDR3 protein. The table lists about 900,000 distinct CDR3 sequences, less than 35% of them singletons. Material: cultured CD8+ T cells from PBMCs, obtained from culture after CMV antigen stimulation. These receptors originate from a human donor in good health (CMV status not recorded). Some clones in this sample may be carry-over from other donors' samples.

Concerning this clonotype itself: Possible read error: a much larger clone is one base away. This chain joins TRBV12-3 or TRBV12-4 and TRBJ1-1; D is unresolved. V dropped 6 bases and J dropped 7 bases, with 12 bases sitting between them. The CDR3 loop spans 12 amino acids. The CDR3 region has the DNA TGTGCCAGCAGCTCGACTTACAGTGAAGCTTTCTTT. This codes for CASSSTYSEAFF.

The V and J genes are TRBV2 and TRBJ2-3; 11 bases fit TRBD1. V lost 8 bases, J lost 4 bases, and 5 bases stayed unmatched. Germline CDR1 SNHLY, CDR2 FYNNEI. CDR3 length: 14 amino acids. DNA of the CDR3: TGTGCCAGCGCACCGGGACAGGGGGCAGATACGCAGTATTTT. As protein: CASAPGQGADTQYF.

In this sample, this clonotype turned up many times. CDR3 region: CASSLDFQGDQETQYF. CDR3 nucleotide sequence: TGTGCCAGCAGCTTAGATTTTCAAGGGGACCAAGAGACCCAGTACTTC. V is TRBV7-6 and J is TRBJ2-5; D might be TRBD1 (5 bases). From germline, CDR1 is SGHVS and CDR2 FNYEAQ. CDR3 length: 16 amino acids. Trimming took off 1 base at V and 0 bases at J, with 12 bases between the two ends. Full variable domain (rest looked up from reference TRBV7-6 and TRBJ2-5): GAGVSQSPRYKVTKRGQDVALRCDPISGHVSLYWYRQALGQGPEFLTYFNYEAQQDKSGLPNDRFSAERPEGSISTLTIQRTEQRDSAMYRCASSLDFQGDQETQYFGPGTRLLVL.

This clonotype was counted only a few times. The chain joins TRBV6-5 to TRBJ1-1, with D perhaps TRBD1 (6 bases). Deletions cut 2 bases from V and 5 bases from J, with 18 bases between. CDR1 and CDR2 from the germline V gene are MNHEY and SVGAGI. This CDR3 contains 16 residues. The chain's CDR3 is CASSYTPDRLGTEAFF. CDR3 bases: TGTGCCAGCAGTTACACCCCCGACAGGTTGGGGACTGAAGCTTTCTTT.

CDR3 sequence (DNA): TGCAGTGCTAGGGACAGGGGGCAAACCTACGAGCAGTACGTC. Its protein product is CSARDRGQTYEQYV. This chain uses TRBV20-1 with TRBJ2-7, with TRBD1 matching over 11 bases. The CDR3 loop spans 14 amino acids. Germline V gene sequence: CDR1 DFQATT, CDR2 SNEGSKA (reference sequence). Trimming took 3 bases from V and 2 from J; bases not matched to a gene: 3.

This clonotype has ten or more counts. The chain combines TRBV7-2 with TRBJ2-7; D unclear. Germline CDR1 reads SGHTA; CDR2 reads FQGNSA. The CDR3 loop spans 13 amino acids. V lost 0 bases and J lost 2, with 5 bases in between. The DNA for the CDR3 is TGTGCCAGCAGCTTAGCGGGTACCTACGAGCAGTACGTC. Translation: CASSLAGTYEQYV.

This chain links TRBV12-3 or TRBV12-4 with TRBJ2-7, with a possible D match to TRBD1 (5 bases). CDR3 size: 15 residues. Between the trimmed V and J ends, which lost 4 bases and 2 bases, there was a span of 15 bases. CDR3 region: CASSSDTSSTYEQYF. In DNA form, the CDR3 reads TGTGCCAGCAGTTCGGACACGAGCAGTACCTACGAGCAGTACTTC.

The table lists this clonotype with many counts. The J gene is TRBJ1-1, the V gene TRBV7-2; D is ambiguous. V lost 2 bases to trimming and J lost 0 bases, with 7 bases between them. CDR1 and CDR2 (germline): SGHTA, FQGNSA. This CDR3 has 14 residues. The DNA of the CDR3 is TGTGCCAGCAGCTTAAGTCCCATGAACACTGAAGCTTTCTTT. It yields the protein CASSLSPMNTEAFF.

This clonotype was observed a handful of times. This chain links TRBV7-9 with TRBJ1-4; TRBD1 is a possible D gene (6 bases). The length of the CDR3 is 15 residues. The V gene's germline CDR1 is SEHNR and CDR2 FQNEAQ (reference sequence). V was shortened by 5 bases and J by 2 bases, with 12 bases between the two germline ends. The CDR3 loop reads CASSIWDTTNEKLFF. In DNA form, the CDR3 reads TGTGCCAGCAGCATATGGGACACCACTAATGAAAAACTGTTTTTT.

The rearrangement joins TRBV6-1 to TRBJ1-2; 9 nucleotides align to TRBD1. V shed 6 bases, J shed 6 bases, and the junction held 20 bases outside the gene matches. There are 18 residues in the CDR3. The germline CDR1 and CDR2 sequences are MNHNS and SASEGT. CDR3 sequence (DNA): TGTGCCAGCAGGGTCGAGGGGACAGGGATAAATTTAAGGGATGGCTACACCTTC. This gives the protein CASRVEGTGINLRDGYTF.

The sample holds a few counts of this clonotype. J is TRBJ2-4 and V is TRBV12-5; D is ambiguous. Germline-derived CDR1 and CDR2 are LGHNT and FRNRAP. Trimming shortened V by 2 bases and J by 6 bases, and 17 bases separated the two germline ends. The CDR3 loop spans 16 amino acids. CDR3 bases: TGTGCTAGTGGTTTGACCCACCGGATCCCCGGAAACATTCAGTACTTC. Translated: CASGLTHRIPGNIQYF.

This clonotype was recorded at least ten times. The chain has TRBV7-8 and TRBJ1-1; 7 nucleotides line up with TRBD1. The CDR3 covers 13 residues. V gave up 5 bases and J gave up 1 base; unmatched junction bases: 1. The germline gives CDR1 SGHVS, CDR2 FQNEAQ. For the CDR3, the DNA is TGTGCCAGCAGCCACAGGGGGAACACTGAAGCTTTCTTT. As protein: CASSHRGNTEAFF. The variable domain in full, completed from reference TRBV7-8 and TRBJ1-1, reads GAGVSQSPRYKVAKRGQDVALRCDPISGHVSLFWYQQALGQGPEFLTYFQNEAQLDKSGLPSDRFFAERPEGSVSTLKIQRTQQEDSAVYLCASSHRGNTEAFFGQGTRLTVV.

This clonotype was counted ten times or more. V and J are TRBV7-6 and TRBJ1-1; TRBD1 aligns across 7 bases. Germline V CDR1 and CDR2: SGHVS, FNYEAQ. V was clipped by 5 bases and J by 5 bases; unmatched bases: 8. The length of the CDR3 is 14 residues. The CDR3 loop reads CASSPRQGETEAFF. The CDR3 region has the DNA TGTGCCAGCAGCCCCCGACAGGGAGAAACTGAAGCTTTCTTT. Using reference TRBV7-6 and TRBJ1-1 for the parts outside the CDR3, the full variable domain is GAGVSQSPRYKVTKRGQDVALRCDPISGHVSLYWYRQALGQGPEFLTYFNYEAQQDKSGLPNDRFSAERPEGSISTLTIQRTEQRDSAMYRCASSPRQGETEAFFGQGTRLTVV.

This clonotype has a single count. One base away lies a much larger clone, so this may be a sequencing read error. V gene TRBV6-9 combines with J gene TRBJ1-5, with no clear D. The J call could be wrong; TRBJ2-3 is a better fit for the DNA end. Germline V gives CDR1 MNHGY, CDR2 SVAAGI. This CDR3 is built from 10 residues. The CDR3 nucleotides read TGTGCCAGCAGTAATCAGCCCCAGTATTTT. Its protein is CASSNQPQYF.

Here the CDR3 reads CASSQNRGSDEQFF. CDR3 bases: TGTGCCAGCAGCCAAAACAGGGGAAGCGATGAGCAGTTCTTC. The genes are TRBV27 and TRBJ2-1, with TRBD1 identical over 7 bases. V was clipped by 6 bases and J by 8 bases; unmatched bases: 10. The CDR3 is made up of 14 amino acids. Germline-derived CDR1 and CDR2 are MNHEY and SMNVEV (reference sequence).

In DNA, the CDR3 is TGCGCCAGCAGCCAAGTCAGGGGACAGAATGAGCAGTTCTTC. It encodes CASSQVRGQNEQFF. V and J are TRBV4-3 and TRBJ2-1; 7 bases match TRBD1. Germline CDR1 LGHNA, CDR2 YSLEER. The CDR3 consists of 14 residues. The trim removed 1 base at V and 7 bases at J, leaving 4 bases unmatched.

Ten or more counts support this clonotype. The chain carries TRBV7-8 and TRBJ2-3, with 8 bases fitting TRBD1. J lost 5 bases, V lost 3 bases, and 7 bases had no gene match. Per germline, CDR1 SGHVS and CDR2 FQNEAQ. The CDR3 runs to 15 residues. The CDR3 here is CASSFSGTGIDTQYF. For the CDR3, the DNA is TGTGCCAGCAGCTTCTCCGGGACAGGTATAGATACGCAGTATTTT.

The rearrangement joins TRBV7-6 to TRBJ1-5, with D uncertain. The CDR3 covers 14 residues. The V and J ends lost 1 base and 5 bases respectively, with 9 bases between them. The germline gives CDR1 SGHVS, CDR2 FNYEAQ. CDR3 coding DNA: TGTGCCAGCAGCTTAGGGGCAGTTGATCAGCCCCAGCATTTT. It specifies CASSLGAVDQPQHF. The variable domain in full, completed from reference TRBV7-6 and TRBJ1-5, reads GAGVSQSPRYKVTKRGQDVALRCDPISGHVSLYWYRQALGQGPEFLTYFNYEAQQDKSGLPNDRFSAERPEGSISTLTIQRTEQRDSAMYRCASSLGAVDQPQHFGDGTRLSIL.

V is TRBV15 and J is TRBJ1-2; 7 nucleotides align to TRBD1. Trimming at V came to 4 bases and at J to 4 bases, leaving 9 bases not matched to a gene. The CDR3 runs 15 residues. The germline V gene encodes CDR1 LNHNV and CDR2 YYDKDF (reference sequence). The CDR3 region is CATSKLTGPIYGYTF. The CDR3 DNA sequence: TGTGCCACCAGCAAGCTGACAGGGCCTATCTATGGCTACACCTTC.

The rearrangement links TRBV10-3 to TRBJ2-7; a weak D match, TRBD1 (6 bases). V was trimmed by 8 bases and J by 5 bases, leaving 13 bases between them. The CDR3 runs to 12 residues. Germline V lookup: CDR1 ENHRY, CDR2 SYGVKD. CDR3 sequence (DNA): TGTGCCATCGCAGGGGACATAAACGAGCAGTACGTC. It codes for CAIAGDINEQYV.

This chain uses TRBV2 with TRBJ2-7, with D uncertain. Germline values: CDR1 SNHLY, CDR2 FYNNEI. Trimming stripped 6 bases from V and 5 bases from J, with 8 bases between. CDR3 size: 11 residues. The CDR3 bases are TGTGCCAGCAGGACACAACACGAGCAGTACTTC. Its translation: CASRTQHEQYF.

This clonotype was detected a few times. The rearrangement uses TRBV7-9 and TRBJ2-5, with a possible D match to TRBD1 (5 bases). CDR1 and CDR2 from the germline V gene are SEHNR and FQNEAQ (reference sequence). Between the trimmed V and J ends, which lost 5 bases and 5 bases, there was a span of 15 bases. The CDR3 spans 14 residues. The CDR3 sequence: CASSVLGQAETQYF. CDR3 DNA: TGTGCCAGCAGCGTGTTGGGGCAAGCGGAGACCCAGTACTTC.

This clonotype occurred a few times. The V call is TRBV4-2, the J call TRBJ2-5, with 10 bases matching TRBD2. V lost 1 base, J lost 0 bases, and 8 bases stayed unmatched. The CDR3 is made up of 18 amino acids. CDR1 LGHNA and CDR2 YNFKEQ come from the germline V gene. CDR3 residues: CASSQVLAGAGYQETQYF. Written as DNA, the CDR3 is TGTGCCAGCAGCCAAGTCCTAGCGGGGGCCGGGTACCAAGAGACCCAGTACTTC.

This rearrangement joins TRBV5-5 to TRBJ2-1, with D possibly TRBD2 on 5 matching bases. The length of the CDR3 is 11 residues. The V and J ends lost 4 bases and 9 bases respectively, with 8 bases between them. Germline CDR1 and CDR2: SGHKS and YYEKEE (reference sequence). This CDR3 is CASSHGLEQFF. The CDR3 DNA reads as TGTGCCAGCAGCCACGGACTTGAGCAGTTCTTC.